Below, 30 T cell receptor beta chains from the same sample are listed, as sequenced in a study of blood T cell repertoires in COVID-19. Profiling relied on immunoSEQ multiplex PCR, and the TCRdb table lists in-frame clones only, not all of them. The table records 130,000 or so clones, 75% to 90% of them present only once. Input material: peripheral blood. These receptors were taken from a human donor in a cohort sampled during active COVID-19.

The CDR3: CASSLVRGESTEAFF. The CDR3 DNA is TGTGCCAGCAGCTTAGTACGGGGGGAGTCCACTGAAGCTTTCTTT. The V call is TRBV7-9, the J call TRBJ1-1; D is possibly TRBD1 (5 bases). The CDR3 consists of 15 residues. V was cut by 1 base and J by 4 bases, with 13 bases left in between. CDR1 SEHNR and CDR2 FQNEAQ come from the germline V gene (reference sequence).

This clone was seen just once. V usage is TRBV5-6 and J usage is TRBJ2-1; no clear D. The ends were cut back, 0 bases at V and 5 bases at J, with 9 bases in the middle. In germline, CDR1 is SGHDT, CDR2 YYEEEE. There are 14 residues in the CDR3. The DNA for the CDR3 is TGTGCCAGCAGCTTGGTGTCAGGCGACAATGAGCAGTTCTTC. Translated, it gives CASSLVSGDNEQFF.

This clone has only one observation. This specimen includes other DNA sequences encoding the same CDR3. The V gene is TRBV10-2, the J gene TRBJ2-1; D is unclear. The V gene's germline CDR1 is WSHSY and CDR2 SAAADI. The CDR3 spans 12 residues. The germline V and J ends were trimmed by 4 bases and 10 bases, with 11 bases remaining between them. CDR3 protein: CASSGIAGEQFF. The CDR3 coding sequence is TGCGCCAGCAGTGGTATAGCCGGGGAGCAGTTCTTC.

V is TRBV29-1 and J is TRBJ1-1; D is unresolved. CDR1 and CDR2 from the germline V gene are SQVTM and ANQGSEA. The CDR3 covers 11 residues. V lost 5 bases to trimming and J lost 9 bases, with 13 bases between them. Written as DNA, the CDR3 is TGCAGCGTTCATTGGGCCGAAAAAGCTTTCTTT. This codes for CSVHWAEKAFF.

V is TRBV11-3 and J is TRBJ2-3; D not resolved. The CDR3 has 14 amino acids. The V gene lost 0 bases and the J gene lost 4 bases, with 8 bases spanning the gap. Germline V lookup: CDR1 SGHNT, CDR2 YENEEA. CDR3 nucleotide sequence: TGTGCCAGCAGCTTAGATCTTCGGGCAGATACGCAGTATTTT. This codes for CASSLDLRADTQYF.

The rearrangement uses TRBV5-4 and TRBJ1-1, with TRBD1 identical over 9 bases. After removal of 3 bases from V and 6 bases from J, the junction contained 9 bases not matched to a gene. The CDR3 is 15 residues long. The germline V gene encodes CDR1 SGHNT and CDR2 YYREEE (reference sequence). The DNA for the CDR3 is TGTGCCAGCAGCTCAAGACCGGGACAGGGTTCTGAAGCTTTCTTT. Its translation is CASSSRPGQGSEAFF.

This rearrangement joins TRBV20-1 to TRBJ2-3, with D maybe TRBD1 (5 bases). The CDR3 spans 11 residues. Looked up from germline, CDR1 is DFQATT and CDR2 is SNEGSKA (reference sequence). Deletions cut 5 bases from V and 5 bases from J, with 8 bases between. CDR3 sequence (DNA): TGCAGTGCTCCCCAGGGAGATACGCAGTATTTT. The encoded protein is CSAPQGDTQYF.

The chain links TRBV9 to TRBJ2-5; D is perhaps TRBD1 (5 bases). The CDR3 has 16 amino acids. The germline gives CDR1 SGDLS, CDR2 YYNGEE. Trimming removed 3 bases from V and 5 bases from J, with 20 bases in between. The CDR3 region has the DNA TGTGCCAGCAGCGAGATGACAGATCGGGCTTTTGAGACCCAGTACTTC. It yields the protein CASSEMTDRAFETQYF.

V gene TRBV19 combines with J gene TRBJ2-3; the match to TRBD2 covers 14 bases. CDR3 length: 19 amino acids. Germline V gene lookup returns CDR1 LNHDA and CDR2 SQIVND (reference sequence). The V gene end was trimmed by 8 bases and the J gene end by 3 bases; junction bases not matched to a gene: 16. The CDR3 sequence is CASYPQRTSGGRVTDTQYF. The CDR3 nucleotides are TGTGCCAGTTACCCGCAACGGACTAGCGGGGGGAGGGTAACAGATACGCAGTATTTT.

In nucleotides, the CDR3 is TGTGCCAGCCGACCGACAGGGGCAATTTCCTATGGCTACACCTTC. Its protein is CASRPTGAISYGYTF. This chain uses TRBV6-6 with TRBJ1-2, with TRBD1 matching 8 bases. Trimming cost V 8 bases and J 4 bases; bases outside gene matches: 12. This CDR3 is 15 amino acids long. CDR1 is MNHNY and CDR2 is SVGAGI in the germline V gene (reference sequence).

This sequence joins TRBV7-8 and TRBJ1-2; 7 bases are a match to TRBD1. There are 16 residues in the CDR3. CDR1 is SGHVS and CDR2 is FQNEAQ in the germline V gene. V lost 1 base and J lost 2; bases outside the gene matches: 7. CDR3: CASSLGLAGGNYGYTF. The CDR3 DNA is TGTGCCAGCAGCTTAGGCCTGGCAGGGGGAAACTATGGCTACACCTTC.

The rearrangement uses TRBV14 and TRBJ1-2; the D is unclear. CDR3 length: 13 residues. The germline V gene encodes CDR1 SGHDN and CDR2 FVKESK. The V gene lost 2 bases and the J gene lost 4 bases, with 8 bases spanning the gap. CDR3 nucleotide sequence: TGTGCCAGCAGCCAACTAGCGGTCTATGGCTACACCTTC. Protein: CASSQLAVYGYTF.

The CDR3 nucleotides are TGTGCCAGCAGCTTAGTTCTCCCCGGTCTACAGGGCGGTGGGGAGCTGTTTTTT. As protein: CASSLVLPGLQGGGELFF. This chain uses TRBV7-6 with TRBJ2-2; D may be TRBD1 (6 bases). The length of the CDR3 is 18 residues. Germline V gene lookup returns CDR1 SGHVS and CDR2 FNYEAQ. Trimming pared 1 base from V and 8 bases from J, leaving 23 bases between.

The CDR3 reads CASRTIDRGHEQYF. CDR3 DNA: TGTGCCAGCAGGACCATTGACAGGGGCCACGAGCAGTACTTC. The chain is built from TRBV6-5 and TRBJ2-7; TRBD1 matches at 8 bases. Germline loops: CDR1 MNHEY, CDR2 SVGAGI. V dropped 6 bases and J dropped 5; count of bases not matched to a gene: 9. This CDR3 is built from 14 residues.

V usage is TRBV5-6 and J usage is TRBJ1-1, with D hard to call. Germline V gives CDR1 SGHDT, CDR2 YYEEEE. This CDR3 is built from 13 residues. The V and J ends lost 0 bases and 7 bases respectively, with 10 bases between them. CDR3 amino acids: CASSLASGFEAFF. The DNA for the CDR3 is TGTGCCAGCAGCTTGGCTTCAGGTTTTGAAGCTTTCTTT.

This chain links TRBV13 with TRBJ1-2; D possibly corresponds to TRBD1 (5 bases). Germline CDR1 is PRHDT and CDR2 is FYEKMQ (reference sequence). There are 13 residues in the CDR3. V was pared by 6 bases and J by 5 bases, with 13 bases between. The CDR3 region has the DNA TGTGCCAGCAGGCGGGACCCGGGTTATGGCTACACCTTC. Its protein product is CASRRDPGYGYTF.

This chain uses TRBV15 with TRBJ2-3; D is perhaps TRBD2 (7 bases). Germline CDR1 is LNHNV and CDR2 is YYDKDF (reference sequence). The CDR3 length is 16 residues. V was trimmed by 1 base and J by 5 bases, leaving 16 bases between them. The CDR3 here is CATSRVGGGAVDTQYF. The CDR3 region has the DNA TGTGCCACCAGCAGAGTGGGAGGGGGGGCGGTAGATACGCAGTATTTT.

The genes are TRBV11-2 and TRBJ1-2; D might be TRBD1 (6 bases). The CDR3 totals 13 residues. V was clipped by 3 bases and J by 8 bases, with 13 bases between them. From germline, CDR1 is SGHAT and CDR2 FQNNGV. The CDR3 DNA follows: TGTGCCAGCAGCTTGACAGGTTACGGGGGCTACACCTTC. The encoded protein is CASSLTGYGGYTF. The full variable domain, rest sourced from reference TRBV11-2 and TRBJ1-2, is EAGVAQSPRYKIIEKRQSVAFWCNPISGHATLYWYQQILGQGPKLLIQFQNNGVVDDSQLPKDRFSAERLKGVDSTLKIQPAKLEDSAVYLCASSLTGYGGYTFGSGTRLTVV.

The chain recombines TRBV7-8 with TRBJ2-1; a possible D gene is TRBD2 (6 bases). CDR1 and CDR2 from the germline V gene are SGHVS and FQNEAQ. This CDR3 is 15 amino acids long. V was trimmed by 0 bases and J by 10 bases, leaving 16 bases between them. CDR3 loop: CASSLAGRSGREQFF. CDR3 sequence (DNA): TGTGCCAGCAGCTTAGCGGGTAGATCGGGGAGGGAGCAGTTCTTC.

This chain uses TRBV30 with TRBJ2-1, with 8 bases identical to TRBD1. The CDR3 covers 12 residues. The germline V gene encodes CDR1 GTSNPN and CDR2 SVGIG (reference sequence). V lost 4 bases, J lost 7 bases, and 3 bases stayed unmatched. The CDR3 DNA is TGTGCCTGGAACACAGGGGGGAATGAGCAGTTCTTC. Residues: CAWNTGGNEQFF.

The rearrangement links TRBV7-9 to TRBJ1-4; D uncertain. This CDR3 comprises 11 residues. With 5 bases removed from V and 7 bases from J, the gap between germline ends came to 5 bases. From germline, CDR1 is SEHNR and CDR2 FQNEAQ (reference sequence). The DNA for the CDR3 is TGTGCCAGCAGCCCCTCTGAAAAACTGTTTTTT. It is translated as CASSPSEKLFF.

V and J are TRBV11-2 and TRBJ1-1; no firm D call. The CDR3 extends over 14 amino acids. V shed 6 bases and J shed 0 bases, with 11 bases lying between them. CDR1 and CDR2 from the germline V gene are SGHAT and FQNNGV. CDR3 nucleotide sequence: TGTGCCAGCAGTACAATCTCTTTGAACACTGAAGCTTTCTTT. Residues: CASSTISLNTEAFF.

V gene TRBV7-2 combines with J gene TRBJ1-4; 7 nucleotides match TRBD1. Germline V CDR1 and CDR2: SGHTA, FQGNSA. J lost 7 bases, V lost 1 base, and 6 bases had no gene match. The CDR3 totals 15 residues. CDR3 amino acids: CASSLGQGRAEKLFF. The CDR3 DNA sequence: TGTGCCAGCAGCTTAGGACAGGGTCGGGCTGAAAAACTGTTTTTT.

The V call is TRBV1, the J call TRBJ2-7; no DNA check was done on the table's D call, TRBD2. TRBV1 is classified as a pseudogene. The length of the CDR3 is 17 residues. The CDR3 sequence: CTSSHPGLAGAAYEQYV. The CDR3 DNA follows: TGCACCAGCAGCCACCCCGGACTAGCGGGAGCGGCCTACGAGCAGTACGTC.

The rearrangement uses TRBV9 and TRBJ2-5; 14 nucleotides align to TRBD2. The CDR3 runs 17 residues. CDR1 SGDLS and CDR2 YYNGEE come from the germline V gene. With 2 bases clipped from V and 3 bases from J, the junction kept 6 bases outside the gene matches. Here the CDR3 reads CASSVSAGLAGEETQYF. CDR3 sequence (DNA): TGTGCCAGCAGCGTTTCTGCGGGACTAGCGGGAGAAGAGACCCAGTACTTC.

This clone was seen only once. The chain has TRBV13 and TRBJ1-4; D uncertain. Germline-derived CDR1 and CDR2 are PRHDT and FYEKMQ (reference sequence). The CDR3 extends over 16 amino acids. V was shortened by 5 bases and J by 0 bases, with 13 bases between the two germline ends. DNA of the CDR3: TGTGCCAGCAGCCCGCGGCCCCTTTCAACTAATGAAAAACTGTTTTTT. This encodes CASSPRPLSTNEKLFF.

This rearrangement joins TRBV20-1 to TRBJ2-1, with 12 bases fitting TRBD2. V gave up 3 bases and J gave up 4 bases; unmatched junction bases: 10. The CDR3 is 17 amino acids. Germline CDR1 reads DFQATT; CDR2 reads SNEGSKA (reference sequence). The CDR3 is CSASSPSGGATYNEQFF. The CDR3 DNA follows: TGCAGTGCTAGTTCTCCTAGCGGGGGGGCCACTTACAATGAGCAGTTCTTC.

This sequence joins TRBV12-3 or TRBV12-4 and TRBJ1-1; D call uncertain. The CDR3 is 13 amino acids. Trimming took off 6 bases at V and 0 bases at J, with 8 bases between the two ends. CDR3 protein: CASRLTVNTEAFF. In nucleotides, the CDR3 is TGTGCCAGCAGGCTCACAGTGAACACTGAAGCTTTCTTT.

This CDR3 reads CATSRTGANTEAFF. In DNA, the CDR3 is TGTGCCACCAGTAGGACAGGGGCGAACACTGAAGCTTTCTTT. The chain links TRBV24-1 to TRBJ1-1; 9 bases agree with TRBD1. The V segment lost 6 bases and the J segment 1 base; nucleotides outside the gene matches: 2. The CDR3 runs 14 residues. CDR1 and CDR2 (germline): KGHDR, SFDVKD.

The sample holds one count of this clone. The gene calls are TRBV5-6 and TRBJ2-5; 7 nucleotides line up with TRBD1. CDR3 length: 14 amino acids. Germline V gives CDR1 SGHDT, CDR2 YYEEEE. Germline trimming cut 2 bases from V and 7 bases from J; bases unmatched to any gene: 8. In nucleotides, the CDR3 is TGTGCCAGCAGCTTTCAGGGGGTCGCGGGGACCCAGTACTTC. Its translation is CASSFQGVAGTQYF.